The entry below describes one TCR beta chain. The target antigen is unknown. This sample is part of a study of cytomegalovirus exposure and HLA in healthy donors. PCR amplification relied on 60 Vbeta primers (plus 13 Jbeta primers). Sequencing used immunoSEQ multiplex PCR; TCRdb keeps in-frame clones, though not all of them. In the table there are approximately 170,000 clones, approximately 82% of which are singletons. General study results and limits: Most TCRs appeared rarely, but some public TCRs recurred in many donors. Later examination showed HLA-associated TCR beta chains had greater clonal expansion than equally common others. High sensitivity and specificity were reportedly achieved when the classifier diagnosed cytomegalovirus status. Association of around 17,000 TCR beta sequences with HLA alleles was found at 0.05 false discovery rate in a later analysis.

This sequence originates from a male donor in good health and CMV-seronegative. What was sequenced was PBMCs.

Here the CDR3 DNA reads TGTGCCAGCAGCTTAGGAGGGACAGGGATGGGGGAGACCCAGTACTTC. It specifies CASSLGGTGMGETQYF. The genes are TRBV7-3 and TRBJ2-5; 9 bases map to TRBD1. V lost 2 bases to trimming and J lost 5 bases; unmatched junction nucleotides: 9. CDR1 SGHTA and CDR2 FQGTGA come from the germline V gene. The CDR3 spans 16 residues.